Given below is one T cell receptor (beta chain) in context. This sample is part of a study of cytomegalovirus exposure and HLA in healthy donors. Across the study: Earlier work reported approximately 110 million unique TCR beta sequences from 150 million to 200 million T cells.

The PCR ran on 60 Vbeta and 13 Jbeta primers. Only in-frame clones appear in the TCRdb table, and some are missing; sequencing was by immunoSEQ multiplex PCR. The table has more than 80,000 clones, 81% seen once; the top ten hold 0.95% to 1.5%. V gave up 5 bases and J gave up 4 bases; unmatched junction bases: 16. The CDR3 consists of 18 residues. Germline values: CDR1 LNHDA, CDR2 SQIVND (reference sequence). What was sequenced was PBMCs. The genes are TRBV19 and TRBJ1-2; 10 bases agree with TRBD1. The clonotype comes from a girl aged 2 to 10 in good health and CMV-seropositive. CDR3: CASSPRQGAFREGYGYTF. CDR3 coding DNA: TGTGCCAGTAGTCCGAGACAGGGGGCGTTTCGTGAGGGCTATGGCTACACCTTC. Full variable domain (missing parts from reference TRBV19 and TRBJ1-2): DGGITQSPKYLFRKEGQNVTLSCEQNLNHDAMYWYRQDPGQGLRLIYYSQIVNDFQKGDIAEGYSVSREKKESFPLTVTSAQKNPTAFYLCASSPRQGAFREGYGYTFGSGTRLTVV.